This TCR beta chain was sequenced in a study of blood T cell repertoires in COVID-19. Study-wide context: T cells, B-cell-depleted T cells, or PBMCs provided the cDNA or gDNA that served as material.

The ends lost 2 bases at V and 7 bases at J; junction bases unmatched: 5. The length of the CDR3 is 15 residues. Per germline, CDR1 LGHNA and CDR2 YSLEER. Profiled with immunoSEQ multiplex PCR; TCRdb holds only in-frame clones, not every one. The sample shows 260,000 or so clones, 80% to 90% of them seen only once. This TCR came from a woman between 65 and 79 years old with acute or convalescent COVID-19. The J gene is TRBJ1-6, the V gene TRBV4-3; TRBD1 aligns across 7 bases. The sample comprised peripheral blood. The CDR3 sequence: CASSQRQGRNSPLHF. The CDR3 DNA reads as TGCGCCAGCAGCCAAAGACAGGGTCGGAATTCACCCCTCCACTTT.